These 27 T cell receptor beta chains originate from one sample sequenced in a study of T cell responses to AZD1222 COVID-19 vaccine. The repertoire was sequenced with immunoSEQ multiplex PCR; TCRdb's copy has only in-frame clones and lacks some. The sample comprises approximately 150,000 clones, more than 85% of which are singletons, and more than 0.8% rests with the top ten. The sample here was peripheral blood, taken on day 0 of MenACWY control vaccination. Receptors originate from an adult in good health.

V and J are TRBV28 and TRBJ2-3; 7 bases match TRBD2. Germline-derived CDR1 and CDR2 are MDHEN and SYDVKM. The CDR3 has 16 amino acids. Trimming cost V 7 bases and J 5 bases; bases outside gene matches: 15. The CDR3 loop is CASMPQRLAVRDTQYF. The CDR3 nucleotides read TGTGCCAGCATGCCCCAAAGGCTAGCGGTGCGAGATACGCAGTATTTT.

This clone was observed once. The rearrangement joins TRBV4-1 to TRBJ2-7; D is uncertain. Between the trimmed V and J ends, which lost 0 bases and 1 base, there was a span of 10 bases. The V gene's germline CDR1 is MGHRA and CDR2 YSYEKL. The CDR3 runs 15 residues. The DNA of the CDR3 is TGCGCCAGCAGCCAAGATGATCGGGTATCCTACGAGCAGTACTTC. This sequence encodes CASSQDDRVSYEQYF.

The chain joins TRBV5-5 to TRBJ2-1; maybe TRBD2 (5 bases). Trimming shortened V by 0 bases and J by 5 bases, and 9 bases separated the two germline ends. The CDR3 has 14 amino acids. The germline gives CDR1 SGHKS, CDR2 YYEKEE (reference sequence). The CDR3 nucleotides read TGTGCCAGCAGCTTGGCGGGGAGCCACAATGAGCAGTTCTTC. It translates to CASSLAGSHNEQFF.

This chain joins TRBV18 and TRBJ2-6; D gene ambiguous. The CDR3 extends over 15 amino acids. Germline V CDR1 and CDR2: KGHSH, LQKENI. Trimming removed 6 bases from V and 0 bases from J, with 9 bases in between. In DNA, the CDR3 is TGTGCCAGCTCCCTCAGGATCTCTGGGGCCAACGTCCTGACTTTC. Translating it yields CASSLRISGANVLTF.

The genes are TRBV6-1 and TRBJ2-3; 9 bases agree with TRBD2. Germline V gene sequence: CDR1 MNHNS, CDR2 SASEGT. The junction had 9 bases not matched to a gene; V was cut back by 3 bases and J by 5 bases. The CDR3 is 16 residues long. CDR3 loop: CASSEGGGGAVDTQYF. The DNA for the CDR3 is TGTGCCAGCAGTGAGGGAGGCGGGGGGGCCGTAGATACGCAGTATTTT.

The chain employs TRBV4-2 and TRBJ1-1; weak D call: TRBD1 (5 bases). The germline V and J ends were trimmed by 4 bases and 0 bases, with 12 bases remaining between them. The CDR3 has 15 amino acids. In germline, CDR1 is LGHNA, CDR2 YNFKEQ. The DNA for the CDR3 is TGTGCCAGCAGCCGGTTGGGACGGATGAACACTGAAGCTTTCTTT. This translates into CASSRLGRMNTEAFF.

The J gene is TRBJ2-4, the V gene TRBV5-6; D possibly uses TRBD1 or TRBD2 (5 bases each). Germline-derived CDR1 and CDR2 are SGHDT and YYEEEE. V gave up 2 bases and J gave up 8 bases, with 14 bases separating them. This CDR3 has 14 amino acids. CDR3 coding DNA: TGTGCCAGCAGCTTCCTGACAGAGAGGGACATTCAGTACTTC. Encoded protein: CASSFLTERDIQYF.

The J gene is TRBJ1-4, the V gene TRBV2; possible D gene TRBD1, 5 bases. The V and J ends lost 3 bases and 10 bases respectively, with 18 bases between them. The germline CDR1 and CDR2 sequences are SNHLY and FYNNEI. The length of the CDR3 is 15 residues. The CDR3 region has the DNA TGTGCCAGCAGTGAGAAAGCACAGGTATTTGGAAAACTGTTTTTT. Its translation is CASSEKAQVFGKLFF.

This chain uses TRBV27 with TRBJ1-5, with 11 nucleotides matching TRBD1. V dropped 7 bases and J dropped 7; count of bases not matched to a gene: 6. This CDR3 is built from 14 residues. Per the germline V gene, CDR1 is MNHEY and CDR2 is SMNVEV (reference sequence). The DNA for the CDR3 is TGTGCCAGCAAAGGACAGGGGGCGGAGCAGCCCCAGCATTTT. This gives the protein CASKGQGAEQPQHF.

The chain employs TRBV28 and TRBJ2-5; D perhaps matches TRBD2 (6 bases). In germline, CDR1 is MDHEN, CDR2 SYDVKM. The CDR3 totals 18 residues. Between the trimmed V and J ends, which lost 3 bases and 1 base, there was a span of 21 bases. CDR3 nucleotides: TGTGCCAGCAGTTTCAGACGTTGGCGGAGGGGACGCCAAGAGACCCAGTACTTC. This encodes CASSFRRWRRGRQETQYF.

V usage is TRBV7-3 and J usage is TRBJ2-2; the match to TRBD2 covers 7 bases. The germline gives CDR1 SGHTA, CDR2 FQGTGA. This CDR3 comprises 16 residues. The V segment lost 5 bases and the J segment 7 bases; nucleotides outside the gene matches: 13. CDR3: CASSHTSAGSGGELFF. In DNA form, the CDR3 reads TGTGCCAGCAGCCATACTAGCGCGGGTTCGGGCGGGGAGCTGTTTTTT.

J is TRBJ1-5 and V is TRBV19; D perhaps matches TRBD1 (5 bases). Deletions cut 6 bases from V and 5 bases from J, with 17 bases between. The CDR3 has 15 residues. CDR1 is LNHDA, CDR2 SQIVND, per germline (reference sequence). CDR3 in amino acids: CASSIQAGGDQPQHF. The CDR3 DNA follows: TGTGCCAGTAGCATCCAAGCGGGGGGGGATCAGCCCCAGCATTTT.

This chain links TRBV5-4 with TRBJ1-1; 7 bases are a match to TRBD1. The V segment lost 3 bases and the J segment 1 base; nucleotides outside the gene matches: 6. Germline CDR1 is SGHNT and CDR2 is YYREEE (reference sequence). This CDR3 comprises 15 residues. The CDR3 sequence is CASSSGGQENTEAFF. The CDR3, as DNA: TGTGCCAGCAGCTCAGGAGGACAGGAGAACACTGAAGCTTTCTTT.

This clone was detected a few times. The chain couples TRBV9 to TRBJ1-3, with D possibly matching TRBD1 (6 bases). V was clipped by 5 bases and J by 4 bases, with 10 bases between them. CDR1 and CDR2 (germline): SGDLS, YYNGEE. The CDR3 has 13 amino acids. This CDR3 is CASSRDTGNTIYF. For the CDR3, the DNA is TGTGCCAGCAGTCGGGACACGGGAAACACCATATATTTT.

This chain uses TRBV5-5 with TRBJ1-1; D is undetermined. The germline gives CDR1 SGHKS, CDR2 YYEKEE (reference sequence). The CDR3 has 11 amino acids. Trimming left V 7 bases short and J 1 base short, with 5 bases between. CDR3 protein: CASQENTEAFF. CDR3 sequence (DNA): TGTGCCAGCCAGGAGAACACTGAAGCTTTCTTT.

This chain uses TRBV5-1 with TRBJ1-1; 10 bases line up with TRBD1. V was clipped by 4 bases and J by 11 bases; unmatched bases: 11. Germline lookup yields CDR1 SGHRS and CDR2 YFSETQ. The CDR3 is 14 amino acids. CDR3 in DNA: TGCGCCAGCAGCCCGGGACCCGACAGGGGGCACGCTTTCTTT. It encodes CASSPGPDRGHAFF.

This rearrangement joins TRBV27 to TRBJ1-2, with D uncertain. The CDR3 is made up of 15 amino acids. V was trimmed by 0 bases and J by 0 bases, leaving 8 bases between them. Per germline, CDR1 MNHEY and CDR2 SMNVEV (reference sequence). The CDR3 DNA follows: TGTGCCAGCAGTTTATCTGCTGGAGCTAACTATGGCTACACCTTC. It is translated as CASSLSAGANYGYTF.

J is TRBJ1-2 and V is TRBV6-5; TRBD1 is a possible D gene (5 bases). CDR3 length: 14 amino acids. V lost 5 bases to trimming and J lost 2 bases, with 12 bases between them. The germline V gene has CDR1 MNHEY and CDR2 SVGAGI. The CDR3 DNA is TGTGCCAGCAGTATGGGGGATCTAAACTATGGCTACACCTTC. This gives the protein CASSMGDLNYGYTF.

The V gene is TRBV4-1, the J gene TRBJ1-5, with TRBD1 matching 8 bases. Per germline, CDR1 MGHRA and CDR2 YSYEKL. V lost 2 bases to trimming and J lost 3 bases; unmatched junction nucleotides: 9. The CDR3 sequence is 17 residues long. In DNA, the CDR3 is TGCGCCAGCAGCCAAAGAGCAGGGGGCGATCCCAATCAGCCCCAGCATTTT. Translated, it gives CASSQRAGGDPNQPQHF.

The rearrangement links TRBV29-1 to TRBJ2-7, with no clear D. V gave up 6 bases and J gave up 2 bases, with 11 bases separating them. The CDR3 extends over 12 amino acids. CDR1 and CDR2 from the germline V gene are SQVTM and ANQGSEA. In nucleotides, the CDR3 is TGCAGCGTCTCTAGAAACGCCTACGAGCAGTACTTC. It translates to CSVSRNAYEQYF.

The chain carries TRBV2 and TRBJ1-1, with D possibly matching TRBD1 (5 bases). CDR3 length: 17 residues. V gave up 7 bases and J gave up 0 bases, with 21 bases separating them. Germline CDR1 is SNHLY and CDR2 is FYNNEI. The CDR3 is CASIQTAPFGMNTEAFF. The CDR3 DNA reads TGTGCCAGCATCCAGACAGCCCCTTTCGGTATGAACACTGAAGCTTTCTTT.

The chain links TRBV27 to TRBJ2-7, with D possibly being TRBD1 or TRBD2 (5 bases each). The CDR3 runs to 14 residues. Trimming left V 5 bases short and J 2 bases short, with 13 bases between. CDR1 is MNHEY and CDR2 is SMNVEV in the germline V gene (reference sequence). This CDR3 reads CASSHRDGAYEQYF. The CDR3 DNA sequence: TGTGCCAGCAGTCACCGGGACGGCGCCTACGAGCAGTACTTC.

The chain uses TRBV7-9 and TRBJ2-7; 10 bases align to TRBD2. Germline V gene lookup returns CDR1 SEHNR and CDR2 FQNEAQ (reference sequence). The CDR3 spans 17 residues. The V and J ends lost 5 bases and 7 bases, in that order; junction bases with no gene match: 17. CDR3 DNA: TGTGCCAGCAGCCGAGCGGGAGGGACGGGGACTGGGAGTGAGCAGTACTTC. It specifies CASSRAGGTGTGSEQYF. Full variable domain (rest looked up from reference TRBV7-9 and TRBJ2-7): DTGVSQNPRHKITKRGQNVTFRCDPISEHNRLYWYRQTLGQGPEFLTYFQNEAQLEKSRLLSDRFSAERPKGSFSTLEIQRTEQGDSAMYLCASSRAGGTGTGSEQYFGPGTRLTVT.

The chain employs TRBV7-9 and TRBJ2-2, with TRBD1 identical over 12 bases. J lost 4 bases, V lost 5 bases, and 8 bases had no gene match. CDR3 length: 17 residues. Germline V gene data show CDR1 as SEHNR and CDR2 as FQNEAQ (reference sequence). The CDR3 loop reads CASSQTGTGGLTGELFF. CDR3 sequence (DNA): TGTGCCAGCAGCCAAACCGGGACAGGGGGCCTCACCGGGGAGCTGTTTTTT.

V is TRBV3-1 (or the pseudogene TRBV3-2) and J is TRBJ1-2, with 7 nucleotides matching TRBD1. Trimming removed 4 bases from V and 3 bases from J; junction bases left unmatched: 5. Per the germline V gene, CDR1 is LGHDT and CDR2 is YNNKEL (reference sequence). This CDR3 comprises 14 residues. The CDR3 bases are TGTGCCAGCAGCCGACTAGGACAGGACTATGGCTACACCTTC. It specifies CASSRLGQDYGYTF.

CDR3 region: CASSQEEGIISDEQFF. Written as DNA, the CDR3 is TGCGCCAGCAGCCAAGAAGAGGGTATAATATCAGATGAGCAGTTCTTC. The chain employs TRBV4-1 and TRBJ2-1, with D possibly TRBD2 on 5 matching bases. The V end lost 0 bases, the J end lost 8 bases, and 17 bases lay between the germline ends. The CDR3 consists of 16 residues. The germline V gene encodes CDR1 MGHRA and CDR2 YSYEKL.

DNA for the CDR3: TGTGCCAGCAGCTCAGTCCTCGAACGACCCTATGGCTACACCTTC. Translated, it gives CASSSVLERPYGYTF. The genes are TRBV5-4 and TRBJ1-2; D gene ambiguous. With 3 bases removed from V and 4 bases from J, the gap between germline ends came to 16 bases. The CDR3 loop spans 15 amino acids. The V gene's germline CDR1 is SGHNT and CDR2 YYREEE (reference sequence).